What follows describes a single TCR beta chain. Profiled with immunoSEQ multiplex PCR; TCRdb holds only in-frame clones, not every one. The data hold roughly 58,000 clones, with around three quarters observed a single time. The sample comes from a study of OX40 agonist ivuxolimab in advanced cancers. The CDR3 covers 17 residues. The germline gives CDR1 MDHEN, CDR2 SYDVKM. Trimming cost V 7 bases and J 0 bases, with 20 bases left between them. The chain recombines TRBV28 with TRBJ2-3, with D perhaps matching TRBD1 or TRBD2 (5 bases each). This receptor was taken from an adult with an advanced solid tumor such as melanoma, head and neck, liver or kidney cancer. Sequencing used CD4+ or CD8+ T cells sorted from blood, obtained in a trial of the OX40 agonist ivuxolimab. CDR3: CASTITTPGPSTDTQYF. The CDR3 DNA reads as TGTGCCAGCACCATCACTACCCCGGGACCCAGCACAGATACGCAGTATTTT.